These 30 T cell receptor beta chains came from one sample sequenced in a study of T cell responses to AZD1222 COVID-19 vaccine. Sequenced by immunoSEQ multiplex PCR; TCRdb stores in-frame clones only, minus some. The sample yields approximately 140,000 clones, more than 85% seen once. Sequenced material: peripheral blood, taken on day 0 of AZD1222 vaccination. These receptors all come from an adult in good health.

V and J are TRBV29-1 and TRBJ1-2, with TRBD1 identical over 9 bases. Germline assignment: CDR1 SQVTM and CDR2 ANQGSEA. The CDR3 runs 14 residues. The ends lost 2 bases at V and 8 bases at J; junction bases unmatched: 9. CDR3 sequence: CSVESGQGPRGYTF. The CDR3 DNA sequence: TGCAGCGTTGAATCGGGACAGGGCCCGCGAGGCTACACCTTC.

The V and J genes are TRBV25-1 and TRBJ1-2; D is unclear. This CDR3 has 12 residues. CDR1 MGHDK and CDR2 SYGVNS come from the germline V gene. The V and J ends lost 1 base and 7 bases respectively, with 7 bases between them. The CDR3 coding sequence is TGTGCCAGCAGTGAATCGGTCGGTGGCTACACCTTC. Its translation: CASSESVGGYTF.

This clone was detected only once. The chain couples TRBV20-1 to TRBJ1-5; perhaps TRBD1 as D (5 bases). Germline assignment: CDR1 DFQATT and CDR2 SNEGSKA (reference sequence). Between the trimmed V and J ends, which lost 3 bases and 0 bases, there was a span of 9 bases. This CDR3 region has 14 residues. The CDR3 reads CSASLGPSNQPQHF. The DNA for the CDR3 is TGCAGTGCTAGTTTGGGACCTAGCAATCAGCCCCAGCATTTT.

The chain is built from TRBV2 and TRBJ1-2; D call uncertain. The length of the CDR3 is 15 residues. The germline V and J ends were trimmed by 3 bases and 0 bases, with 11 bases remaining between them. Germline assignment: CDR1 SNHLY and CDR2 FYNNEI. The CDR3 sequence is CASSETAAANYGYTF. CDR3 sequence (DNA): TGTGCCAGCAGTGAGACGGCCGCAGCTAACTATGGCTACACCTTC. Based on the CDR3 plus reference TRBV2 and TRBJ1-2, the full variable domain is EPEVTQTPSHQVTQMGQEVILRCVPISNHLYFYWYRQILGQKVEFLVSFYNNEISEKSEIFDDQFSVERPDGSNFTLKIRSTKLEDSAMYFCASSETAAANYGYTFGSGTRLTVV.

This sequence joins TRBV15 and TRBJ2-6; D remains unclear. V lost 4 bases, J lost 1 base, and 5 bases lay in between. CDR1 is LNHNV, CDR2 YYDKDF, per germline (reference sequence). CDR3 size: 14 residues. This CDR3 is CATSKRSGANVLTF. The CDR3 DNA reads TGTGCCACCAGCAAGAGGTCTGGGGCCAACGTCCTGACTTTC.

The V and J genes are TRBV18 and TRBJ1-2; TRBD1 might be the D (5 bases). Germline V gene lookup returns CDR1 KGHSH and CDR2 LQKENI. The CDR3 sequence is 13 residues long. Trimming pared 5 bases from V and 5 bases from J, leaving 12 bases between. CDR3 DNA: TGTGCCAGCTCATCCGGGGCCAGATATGGCTACACCTTC. The encoded protein is CASSSGARYGYTF.

The rearrangement uses TRBV28 and TRBJ2-2; TRBD1 matches 9 bases. Germline loops: CDR1 MDHEN, CDR2 SYDVKM. With V trimmed by 4 bases and J by 5 bases, 8 bases remained unmatched. This CDR3 spans 16 amino acids. The CDR3 bases are TGTGCCAGCAGTTCCCCTCTGACAGGGGGGACCGGGGAGCTGTTTTTT. Its protein product is CASSSPLTGGTGELFF.

V gene TRBV11-3 combines with J gene TRBJ2-1, with D hard to call. Germline CDR1 and CDR2: SGHNT and YENEEA. V lost 5 bases to trimming and J lost 10 bases, with 12 bases between them. The CDR3 is 12 amino acids. The CDR3 loop is CASSQGSFEQFF. The CDR3 DNA reads as TGTGCCAGCAGCCAAGGGTCATTCGAGCAGTTCTTC. The variable domain in full, completed from reference TRBV11-3 and TRBJ2-1, reads EAGVVQSPRYKIIEKKQPVAFWCNPISGHNTLYWYLQNLGQGPELLIRYENEEAVDDSQLPKDRFSAERLKGVDSTLKIQPAELGDSAVYLCASSQGSFEQFFGPGTRLTVL.

The chain employs TRBV7-2 and TRBJ2-7; 11 bases fit TRBD2. The CDR3 sequence is 18 residues long. The germline V gene encodes CDR1 SGHTA and CDR2 FQGNSA. Trimming took 5 bases from V and 0 from J; bases not matched to a gene: 12. The CDR3 sequence is CASSPRLAGRQSSYEQYF. CDR3 in DNA: TGTGCCAGCAGCCCCAGACTAGCGGGAAGACAAAGCTCCTACGAGCAGTACTTC.

The genes are TRBV4-1 and TRBJ1-2; D unclear. Deletions cut 4 bases from V and 3 bases from J, with 9 bases between. Germline CDR1 is MGHRA and CDR2 is YSYEKL. CDR3 length equals 13 residues. The CDR3, as DNA: TGCGCCAGCAGCCCCTCGAAGGACTATGGCTACACCTTC. It translates to CASSPSKDYGYTF.

The chain links TRBV28 to TRBJ2-7; 7 bases align to TRBD2. Germline values: CDR1 MDHEN, CDR2 SYDVKM. Trimming removed 4 bases from V and 2 bases from J; junction bases left unmatched: 8. The CDR3 contains 15 residues. This CDR3 reads CASSSTGTIAYEQYF. For the CDR3, the DNA is TGTGCCAGCAGTTCCACCGGGACTATTGCCTACGAGCAGTACTTC.

J is TRBJ2-3 and V is TRBV28; weak D call: TRBD2 (5 bases). This CDR3 spans 16 amino acids. V was cut by 8 bases and J by 4 bases, with 22 bases left in between. Germline values: CDR1 MDHEN, CDR2 SYDVKM. The CDR3 DNA sequence: TGTGCCAGCCCCCCGGGGTTCTCGCTATCCTCAGATACGCAGTATTTT. Translation: CASPPGFSLSSDTQYF.

The chain recombines TRBV20-1 with TRBJ1-1; 8 bases are shared with TRBD1. The trim removed 4 bases at V and 7 bases at J, leaving 2 bases unmatched. The CDR3 has 11 amino acids. Germline values: CDR1 DFQATT, CDR2 SNEGSKA (reference sequence). CDR3 bases: TGCAGTGCTACACAGGGGGGTGAAGCTTTCTTT. This translates into CSATQGGEAFF.

The CDR3 here is CATSGDENLVGEQYF. As DNA, the CDR3 is TGTGCCACCAGCGGGGACGAAAACCTGGTGGGGGAGCAGTACTTC. V usage is TRBV15 and J usage is TRBJ2-7; perhaps D is TRBD1 or TRBD2 (5 bases each). V lost 5 bases and J lost 7, with 21 bases in between. The CDR3 spans 15 residues. CDR1 and CDR2 from the germline V gene are LNHNV and YYDKDF (reference sequence).

The chain recombines TRBV27 with TRBJ1-3; D is ambiguous. Germline V gives CDR1 MNHEY, CDR2 SMNVEV (reference sequence). There are 14 residues in the CDR3. V was shortened by 8 bases and J by 0 bases, with 11 bases between the two germline ends. CDR3 sequence reads: CASAQKISGNTIYF. The CDR3 DNA follows: TGTGCCAGCGCTCAGAAGATCTCTGGAAACACCATATATTTT.

The CDR3 region has the DNA TGTGCCAGCAGCTTGGAATCGACGGTCTATGGCTACACCTTC. It specifies CASSLESTVYGYTF. This sequence joins TRBV5-5 and TRBJ1-2; D not resolved. Trimming cost V 0 bases and J 4 bases, with 10 bases left between them. Germline assignment: CDR1 SGHKS and CDR2 YYEKEE (reference sequence). The CDR3 runs 14 residues. Full variable domain (outside the CDR3, taken from reference TRBV5-5 and TRBJ1-2): DAGVTQSPTHLIKTRGQQVTLRCSPISGHKSVSWYQQVLGQGPQFIFQYYEKEERGRGNFPDRFSARQFPNYSSELNVNALLLGDSALYLCASSLESTVYGYTFGSGTRLTVV.

The rearrangement uses TRBV28 and TRBJ1-1; the match to TRBD1 covers 7 bases. Germline V gives CDR1 MDHEN, CDR2 SYDVKM. The CDR3 spans 13 residues. Trimming took 7 bases from V and 2 from J; bases not matched to a gene: 4. CDR3 residues: CASIRTGNTEAFF. Here the CDR3 DNA reads TGTGCCAGCATTAGGACAGGAAACACTGAAGCTTTCTTT.

The rearrangement joins TRBV6-5 to TRBJ1-6; D is unclear. The V and J ends lost 8 bases and 3 bases respectively, with 8 bases between them. The germline CDR1 and CDR2 sequences are MNHEY and SVGAGI. The length of the CDR3 is 13 residues. The CDR3 region is CASRGYYNSPLHF. CDR3 coding DNA: TGTGCCAGCCGGGGTTACTATAATTCACCCCTCCACTTT.

This clone was recorded once. The chain links TRBV5-1 to TRBJ1-1, with 7 bases fitting TRBD1. V gave up 3 bases and J gave up 3 bases; unmatched junction bases: 5. The germline V gene encodes CDR1 SGHRS and CDR2 YFSETQ. CDR3 length: 14 amino acids. The DNA of the CDR3 is TGCGCCAGCAGCTCCGCAGGGGGGTACACTGAAGCTTTCTTT. It translates to CASSSAGGYTEAFF.

This chain links TRBV7-9 with TRBJ2-5, with 8 bases that match TRBD2. The CDR3 loop spans 18 amino acids. Germline values: CDR1 SEHNR, CDR2 FQNEAQ (reference sequence). Trimming removed 4 bases from V and 4 bases from J; junction bases left unmatched: 17. CDR3 sequence reads: CASSSPRRPGGLTETQYF. In DNA form, the CDR3 reads TGTGCCAGCAGCTCCCCCAGGCGACCGGGAGGGTTAACAGAGACCCAGTACTTC.

The CDR3 spells CASSLQSSSSGNTIYF. The CDR3 bases are TGCGCCAGCAGCTTACAGTCGAGTTCTTCTGGAAACACCATATATTTT. This rearrangement joins TRBV5-1 to TRBJ1-3; D not certain. Germline loops: CDR1 SGHRS, CDR2 YFSETQ. The CDR3 runs 16 residues. The V end lost 2 bases, the J end lost 1 base, and 13 bases lay between the germline ends.

This sequence joins TRBV5-1 and TRBJ1-2; possibly TRBD1 for D (5 bases). Germline assignment: CDR1 SGHRS and CDR2 YFSETQ. This CDR3 is built from 12 residues. Trimming pared 4 bases from V and 6 bases from J, leaving 10 bases between. The CDR3 DNA reads TGCGCCAGCAGCCGGAGCAGGGATGGCTACACCTTC. It encodes CASSRSRDGYTF.

The chain joins TRBV5-1 to TRBJ2-7; TRBD2 agrees at 8 bases. CDR1 SGHRS and CDR2 YFSETQ come from the germline V gene. V shed 3 bases and J 5 bases; nucleotides not matched to a gene: 4. This CDR3 is built from 13 residues. The CDR3 sequence: CASSWGTSDEQYF. In DNA form, the CDR3 reads TGCGCCAGCAGCTGGGGGACTAGTGACGAGCAGTACTTC.

The V and J genes are TRBV7-2 and TRBJ2-7, with a possible D match to TRBD2 (5 bases). This CDR3 contains 15 residues. Germline values: CDR1 SGHTA, CDR2 FQGNSA. Between the trimmed V and J ends, which lost 5 bases and 0 bases, there was a span of 14 bases. CDR3 sequence (DNA): TGTGCCAGCAGCCATTCGACTATAAGCTCCTACGAGCAGTACTTC. It translates to CASSHSTISSYEQYF.

J is TRBJ2-7 and V is TRBV12-5; D perhaps matches TRBD1 (5 bases). The germline V gene has CDR1 LGHNT and CDR2 FRNRAP. This CDR3 region has 16 residues. Trimming took 5 bases from V and 0 from J, leaving 17 bases between them. The CDR3 DNA reads as TGTGCTAGTGGTCTCAGCATCCGGACAAGCTCCTACGAGCAGTACTTC. It specifies CASGLSIRTSSYEQYF. Full variable domain (remainder filled in from reference TRBV12-5 and TRBJ2-7): DARVTQTPRHKVTEMGQEVTMRCQPILGHNTVFWYRQTMMQGLELLAYFRNRAPLDDSGMPKDRFSAEMPDATLATLKIQPSEPRDSAVYFCASGLSIRTSSYEQYFGPGTRLTVT.

This chain links TRBV7-3 with TRBJ2-3; D not resolved. CDR3 length equals 14 residues. CDR1 is SGHTA, CDR2 FQGTGA, per germline. Trimming took 5 bases from V and 4 from J, leaving 13 bases between them. CDR3 in amino acids: CASSPSGPPDTQYF. CDR3 in DNA: TGTGCCAGCAGCCCTTCCGGCCCTCCAGATACGCAGTATTTT.

This clone was observed once. J is TRBJ1-1 and V is TRBV6-5; the D gene is possibly TRBD1 (6 bases). Deletions cut 2 bases from V and 3 bases from J, with 13 bases between. This CDR3 spans 15 amino acids. Germline V CDR1 and CDR2: MNHEY, SVGAGI. CDR3: CASSYDTRTDTEAFF. Here the CDR3 DNA reads TGTGCCAGCAGTTACGACACCAGGACAGACACTGAAGCTTTCTTT.

The rearrangement links TRBV7-9 to TRBJ1-1; D is perhaps TRBD1 (5 bases). V lost 5 bases and J lost 8, with 12 bases in between. Germline V lookup: CDR1 SEHNR, CDR2 FQNEAQ (reference sequence). The CDR3 is 12 amino acids. Here the CDR3 reads CASSRGDGEAFF. Written as DNA, the CDR3 is TGTGCCAGCAGCCGAGGGGACGGCGAAGCTTTCTTT.

The CDR3 DNA is TGTGCCAGCAGTGCCTCAACAGGGGGATTCGGCTACACCTTC. This encodes CASSASTGGFGYTF. The V call is TRBV27, the J call TRBJ1-2, with TRBD1 matching 8 bases. From germline, CDR1 is MNHEY and CDR2 SMNVEV (reference sequence). This CDR3 has 14 residues. V shed 5 bases, J shed 8 bases, and the junction held 10 bases outside the gene matches.

This chain connects TRBV6-5 to TRBJ1-2; tentative D call: TRBD1 (5 bases). Germline V lookup: CDR1 MNHEY, CDR2 SVGAGI. The germline V and J ends were trimmed by 6 bases and 5 bases, with 10 bases remaining between them. CDR3 size: 12 residues. CDR3 bases: TGTGCCAGCAGGACCGACAGATATGGCTACACCTTC. Its protein is CASRTDRYGYTF.